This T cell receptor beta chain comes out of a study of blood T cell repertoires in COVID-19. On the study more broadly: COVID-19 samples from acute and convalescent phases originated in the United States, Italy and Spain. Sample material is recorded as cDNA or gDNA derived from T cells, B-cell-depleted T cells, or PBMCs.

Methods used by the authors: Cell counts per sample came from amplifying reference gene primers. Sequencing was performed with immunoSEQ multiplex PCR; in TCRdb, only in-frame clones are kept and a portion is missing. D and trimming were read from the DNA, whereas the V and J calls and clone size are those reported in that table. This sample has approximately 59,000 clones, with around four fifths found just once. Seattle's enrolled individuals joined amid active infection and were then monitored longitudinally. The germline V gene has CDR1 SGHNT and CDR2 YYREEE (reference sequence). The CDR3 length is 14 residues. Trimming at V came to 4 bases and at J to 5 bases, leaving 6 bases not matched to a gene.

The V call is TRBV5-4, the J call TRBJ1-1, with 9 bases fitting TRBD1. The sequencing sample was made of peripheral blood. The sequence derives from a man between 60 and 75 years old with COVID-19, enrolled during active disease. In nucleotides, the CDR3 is TGTGCCAGCAGCCCCGACAGGGGGGGAACTGAAGCTTTCTTT. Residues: CASSPDRGGTEAFF.